This TCR beta chain emerged from a study of blood T cell repertoires in COVID-19. Participants spanned ages about 18 to 95 years and resided in over 20 US areas. Researchers sorted participants into cohorts using their self-reported clinical history. Each exposed participant met a COVID-19 case in the 2 weeks preceding study entry. Germline V lookup: CDR1 MNHEY, CDR2 SVGAGI. The CDR3 runs to 15 residues. J was trimmed by 4 bases and V by 7 bases; bases with no gene match: 7. The repertoire was sequenced with immunoSEQ multiplex PCR; TCRdb's copy has only in-frame clones and lacks some. The data show 350,000 to 450,000 clones, with about 89% seen just once and 0.8% to 0.9% held by the top ten.

V is TRBV6-5 and J is TRBJ2-2, with 9 bases fitting TRBD2. The TCR originated in a woman aged 35 to 49 who had been exposed to COVID-19. Sequencing input: PBMCs or T cells enriched from blood (not recorded which). The CDR3 bases are TGTGCCAGCAAGGAATTGCGGGGGGGCACCGGGGAGCTGTTTTTT. This translates into CASKELRGGTGELFF.